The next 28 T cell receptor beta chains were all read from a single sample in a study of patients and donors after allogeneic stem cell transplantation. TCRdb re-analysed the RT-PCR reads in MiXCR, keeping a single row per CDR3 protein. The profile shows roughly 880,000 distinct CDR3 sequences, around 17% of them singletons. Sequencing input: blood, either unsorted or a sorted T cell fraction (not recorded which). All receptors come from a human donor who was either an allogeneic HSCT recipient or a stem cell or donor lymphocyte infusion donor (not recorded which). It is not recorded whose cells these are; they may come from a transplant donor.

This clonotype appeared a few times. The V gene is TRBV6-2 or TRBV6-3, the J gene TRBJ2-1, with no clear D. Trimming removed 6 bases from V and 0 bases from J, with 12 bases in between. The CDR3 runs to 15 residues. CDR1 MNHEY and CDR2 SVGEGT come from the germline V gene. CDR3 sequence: CASREGSSSYNEQFF. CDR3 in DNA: TGTGCCAGCAGGGAAGGGTCGAGCTCCTACAATGAGCAGTTCTTC.

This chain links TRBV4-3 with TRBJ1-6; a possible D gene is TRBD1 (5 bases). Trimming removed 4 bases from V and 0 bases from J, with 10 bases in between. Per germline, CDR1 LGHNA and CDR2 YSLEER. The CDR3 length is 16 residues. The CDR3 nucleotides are TGCGCCAGCAGCCGAAAGGGGAGCTCCTATAATTCACCCCTCCACTTT. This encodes CASSRKGSSYNSPLHF.

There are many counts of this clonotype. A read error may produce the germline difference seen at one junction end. In DNA form, the CDR3 reads TGTGCCAGCAGTTCGGGGACAGGGGGACTCTACGAGCAGTACTTC. This sequence encodes CASSSGTGGLYEQYF. V gene TRBV5-1 combines with J gene TRBJ2-7; 11 bases match TRBD1. The CDR3 totals 15 residues. The germline V gene has CDR1 SGHRS and CDR2 YFSETQ.

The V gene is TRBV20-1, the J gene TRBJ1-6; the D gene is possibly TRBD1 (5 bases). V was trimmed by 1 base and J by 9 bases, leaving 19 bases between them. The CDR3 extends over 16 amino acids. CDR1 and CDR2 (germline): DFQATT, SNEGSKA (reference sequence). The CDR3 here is CSARAEIEGRSSPLHF. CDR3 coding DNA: TGCAGTGCTAGAGCTGAAATTGAGGGACGGAGTTCACCCCTCCACTTT.

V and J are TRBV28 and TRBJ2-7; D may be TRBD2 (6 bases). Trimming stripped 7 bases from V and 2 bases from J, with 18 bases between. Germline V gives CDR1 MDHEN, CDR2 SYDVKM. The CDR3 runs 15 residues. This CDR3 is CASTYRDLDTYEQYF. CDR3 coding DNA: TGTGCCAGCACCTACCGGGACTTAGACACCTACGAGCAGTACTTC.

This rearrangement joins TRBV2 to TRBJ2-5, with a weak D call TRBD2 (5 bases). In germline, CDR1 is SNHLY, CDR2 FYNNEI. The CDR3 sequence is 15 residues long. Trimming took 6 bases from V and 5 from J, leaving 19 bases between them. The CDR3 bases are TGTGCCAGCAGGGGAGCGAATCTGGGAGTGGAGACCCAGTACTTC. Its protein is CASRGANLGVETQYF.

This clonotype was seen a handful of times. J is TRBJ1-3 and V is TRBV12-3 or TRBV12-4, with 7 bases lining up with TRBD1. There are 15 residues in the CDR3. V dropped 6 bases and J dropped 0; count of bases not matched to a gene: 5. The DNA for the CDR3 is TGTGCCAGCAGCAGGGGGAGACGCTCTGGAAACACCATATATTTT. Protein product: CASSRGRRSGNTIYF.

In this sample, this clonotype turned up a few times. For the CDR3, the DNA is TGTGCCAGCAGTGAGTCGGGGCGGAGAACTGAAGCTTTCTTT. As protein: CASSESGRRTEAFF. V is TRBV6-4 and J is TRBJ1-1; a weak D match, TRBD1 (5 bases). The CDR3 is 14 residues long. The V end was cut by 3 bases, the J end by 5 bases, with 13 bases between. Per germline, CDR1 MRHNA and CDR2 SNTAGT.

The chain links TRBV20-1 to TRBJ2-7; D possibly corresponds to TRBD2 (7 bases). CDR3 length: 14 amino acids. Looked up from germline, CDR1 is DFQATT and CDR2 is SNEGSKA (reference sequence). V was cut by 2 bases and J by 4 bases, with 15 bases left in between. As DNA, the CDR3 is TGCAGTGCTAGACCTAGCGGCAGGGGTTACGAGCAGTACTTC. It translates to CSARPSGRGYEQYF.

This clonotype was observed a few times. The CDR3 DNA reads TGTGCCAGCAGCATAAGGGGAGGGGACTATGGCTACACCTTC. Residues: CASSIRGGDYGYTF. This sequence joins TRBV21-1 and TRBJ1-2. TRBV21-1 is classified as a pseudogene. This CDR3 region has 14 residues.

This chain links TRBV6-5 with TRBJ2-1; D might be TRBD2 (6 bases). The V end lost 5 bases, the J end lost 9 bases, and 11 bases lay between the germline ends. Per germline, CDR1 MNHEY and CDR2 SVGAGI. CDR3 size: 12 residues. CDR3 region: CASSELAGEQFF. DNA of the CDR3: TGTGCCAGCAGTGAACTAGCCGGTGAGCAGTTCTTC.

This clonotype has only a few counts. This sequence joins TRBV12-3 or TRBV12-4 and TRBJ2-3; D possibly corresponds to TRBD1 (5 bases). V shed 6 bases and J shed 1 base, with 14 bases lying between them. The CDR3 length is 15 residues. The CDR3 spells CASSLRQIRTDTQYF. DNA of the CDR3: TGTGCCAGCAGCCTAAGACAGATCCGCACAGATACGCAGTATTTT.

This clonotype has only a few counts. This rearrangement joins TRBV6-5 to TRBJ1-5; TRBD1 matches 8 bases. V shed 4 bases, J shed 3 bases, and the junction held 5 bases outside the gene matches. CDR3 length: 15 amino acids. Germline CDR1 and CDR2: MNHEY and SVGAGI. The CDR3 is CASSSSDRDNQPQHF. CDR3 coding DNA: TGTGCCAGCAGTTCCTCGGACAGGGACAATCAGCCCCAGCATTTT.

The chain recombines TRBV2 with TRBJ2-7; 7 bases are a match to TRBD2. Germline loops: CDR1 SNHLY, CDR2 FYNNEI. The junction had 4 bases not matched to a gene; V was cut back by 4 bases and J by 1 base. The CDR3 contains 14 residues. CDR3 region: CASSAGGGSYEQYF. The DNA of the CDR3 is TGTGCCAGCAGTGCAGGCGGGGGTTCCTACGAGCAGTACTTC.

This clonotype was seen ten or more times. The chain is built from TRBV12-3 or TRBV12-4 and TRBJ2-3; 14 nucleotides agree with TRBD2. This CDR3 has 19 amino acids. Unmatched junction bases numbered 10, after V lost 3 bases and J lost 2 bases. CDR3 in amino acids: CASSLTRGLAGGYTDTQYF. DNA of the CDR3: TGTGCCAGCAGTTTGACCCGAGGACTAGCGGGGGGATACACAGATACGCAGTATTTT.

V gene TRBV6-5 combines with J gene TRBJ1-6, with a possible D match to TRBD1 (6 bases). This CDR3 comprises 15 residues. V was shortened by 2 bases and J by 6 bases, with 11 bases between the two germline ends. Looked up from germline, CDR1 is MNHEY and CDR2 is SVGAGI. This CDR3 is CASSYTDSRNSPLHF. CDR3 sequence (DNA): TGTGCCAGCAGTTACACGGACAGCCGTAATTCACCCCTCCACTTT.

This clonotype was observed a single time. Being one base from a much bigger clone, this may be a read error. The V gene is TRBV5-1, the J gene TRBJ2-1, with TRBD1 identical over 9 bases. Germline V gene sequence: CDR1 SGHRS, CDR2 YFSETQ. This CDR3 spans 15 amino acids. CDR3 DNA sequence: TGCGTCAGCAGCTCGGGACAGGGTTTCTACAATGAGCAGTTCTTC. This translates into CVSSSGQGFYNEQFF.

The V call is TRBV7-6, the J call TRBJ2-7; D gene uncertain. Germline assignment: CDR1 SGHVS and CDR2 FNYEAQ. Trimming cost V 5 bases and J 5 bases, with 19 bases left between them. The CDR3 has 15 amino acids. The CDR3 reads CASSPAALSEHEQYF. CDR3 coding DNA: TGTGCCAGCAGCCCCGCGGCCCTCTCTGAACACGAGCAGTACTTC.

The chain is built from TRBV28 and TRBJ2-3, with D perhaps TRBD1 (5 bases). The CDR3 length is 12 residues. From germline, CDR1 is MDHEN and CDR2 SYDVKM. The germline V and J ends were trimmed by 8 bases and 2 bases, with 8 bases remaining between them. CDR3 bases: TGTGCCAGCCAGGGTCCCACAGATACGCAGTATTTT. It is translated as CASQGPTDTQYF.

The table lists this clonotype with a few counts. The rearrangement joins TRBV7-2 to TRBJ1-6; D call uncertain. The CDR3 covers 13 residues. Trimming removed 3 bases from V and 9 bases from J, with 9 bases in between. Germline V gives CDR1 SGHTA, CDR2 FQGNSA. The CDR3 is CASSFRVRSPLHF. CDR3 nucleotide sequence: TGTGCCAGCAGCTTTAGGGTTCGTTCACCCCTCCACTTT.

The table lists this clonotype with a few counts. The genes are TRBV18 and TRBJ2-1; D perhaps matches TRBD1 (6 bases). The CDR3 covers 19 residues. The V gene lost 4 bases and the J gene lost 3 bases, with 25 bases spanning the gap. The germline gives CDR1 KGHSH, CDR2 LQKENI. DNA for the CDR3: TGTGCCAGCTCACGAAACAGGGCGTCCCTGTCCCCGTACTACAATGAGCAGTTCTTC. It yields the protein CASSRNRASLSPYYNEQFF. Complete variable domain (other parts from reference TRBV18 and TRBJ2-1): NAGVMQNPRHLVRRRGQEARLRCSPMKGHSHVYWYRQLPEEGLKFMVYLQKENIIDESGMPKERFSAEFPKEGPSILRIQQVVRGDSAAYFCASSRNRASLSPYYNEQFFGPGTRLTVL.

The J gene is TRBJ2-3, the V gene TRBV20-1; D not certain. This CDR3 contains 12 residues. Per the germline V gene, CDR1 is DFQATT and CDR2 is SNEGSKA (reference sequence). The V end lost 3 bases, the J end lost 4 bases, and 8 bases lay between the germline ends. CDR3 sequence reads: CSARGVADTQYF. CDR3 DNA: TGCAGTGCTAGGGGCGTGGCAGATACGCAGTATTTT.

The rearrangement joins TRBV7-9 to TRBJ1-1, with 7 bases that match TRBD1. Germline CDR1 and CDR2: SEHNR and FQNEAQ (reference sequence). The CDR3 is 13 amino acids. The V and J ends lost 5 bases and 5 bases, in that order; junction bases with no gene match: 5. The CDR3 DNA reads TGTGCCAGCAGCCAGGACAGGTCTACTGAAGCTTTCTTT. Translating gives CASSQDRSTEAFF.

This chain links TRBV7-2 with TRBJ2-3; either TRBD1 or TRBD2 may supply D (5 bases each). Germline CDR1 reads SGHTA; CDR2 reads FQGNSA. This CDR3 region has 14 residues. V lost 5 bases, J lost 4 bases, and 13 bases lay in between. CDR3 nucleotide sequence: TGTGCCAGCAGCGTCGTAGGGACGGCAGATACGCAGTATTTT. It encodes CASSVVGTADTQYF. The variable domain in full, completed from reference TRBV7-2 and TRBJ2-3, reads GAGVSQSPSNKVTEKGKDVELRCDPISGHTALYWYRQSLGQGLEFLIYFQGNSAPDKSGLPSDRFSAERTGGSVSTLTIQRTQQEDSAVYLCASSVVGTADTQYFGPGTRLTVL.

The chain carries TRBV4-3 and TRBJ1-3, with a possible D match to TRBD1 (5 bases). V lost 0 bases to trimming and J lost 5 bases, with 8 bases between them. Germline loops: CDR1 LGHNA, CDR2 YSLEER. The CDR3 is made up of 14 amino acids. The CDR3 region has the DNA TGCGCCAGCAGCCAAGACCAGGGTAGAAACACCATATATTTT. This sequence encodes CASSQDQGRNTIYF.

Written as DNA, the CDR3 is TGTGCCAGCAGGATAGCCGGGGGGAACACTGAAGCTTTCTTT. It encodes CASRIAGGNTEAFF. The chain is built from TRBV12-3 or TRBV12-4 and TRBJ1-1, with D possibly TRBD1 on 5 matching bases. Trimming shortened V by 6 bases and J by 1 base, and 12 bases separated the two germline ends. This CDR3 region has 14 residues.

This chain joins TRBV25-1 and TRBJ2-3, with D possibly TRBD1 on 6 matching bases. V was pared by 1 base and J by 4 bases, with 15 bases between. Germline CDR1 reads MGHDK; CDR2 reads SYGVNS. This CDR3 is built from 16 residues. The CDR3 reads CASSELVDRGADTQYF. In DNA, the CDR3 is TGTGCCAGCAGTGAATTGGTGGACAGAGGGGCAGATACGCAGTATTTT.

CDR3 DNA: TGTGCCAGCAGCGGCTCGGACAGGGCGGGCACAGATACGCAGTATTTT. Residues: CASSGSDRAGTDTQYF. This chain links TRBV9 with TRBJ2-3, with 8 bases aligning to TRBD1. Germline values: CDR1 SGDLS, CDR2 YYNGEE. V lost 3 bases and J lost 1; bases outside the gene matches: 7. CDR3 length equals 16 residues.